The 28 T cell receptor beta chains presented below share a single source sample, sequenced in a study of regulatory T cells in long-lasting Graves disease. Through Arm-PCR of CDR3 regions and iRepertoire HTBI primers, TCR beta libraries were built. TCRdb re-analysed the multiplex PCR reads in MiXCR, keeping a single row per CDR3 protein. In the table there are hundreds of thousands of distinct CDR3 sequences, less than 25% of which are singletons. Time point specified: persistent/refractory GD, antithyroid drugs over 5 years with positive TRAb. Extracted RNA from PBMCs served as the source of the TCR library. This sample comprised peripheral blood mononuclear cells (PBMCs), obtained when the disease was refractory, from a patient treated with antithyroid drugs. These receptors originate from a female donor with Graves disease.

This clonotype was picked up a small number of times. V usage is TRBV12-3 or TRBV12-4 and J usage is TRBJ2-7; the D is unclear. The CDR3 has 17 amino acids. Deletions cut 0 bases from V and 9 bases from J, with 24 bases between. The CDR3 region is CASSLALSATTRDGQYF. DNA for the CDR3: TGTGCCAGCAGTTTAGCGCTCTCGGCGACGACCCGAGACGGGCAGTACTTC.

This clonotype was picked up one time. Possible read error: a much larger clone is one base away. The rearrangement uses TRBV6-2 or TRBV6-3 and TRBJ2-5; 11 bases align to TRBD1. Germline loops: CDR1 MNHEY, CDR2 SVGEGT. The CDR3 covers 14 residues. The DNA for the CDR3 is TGTGCCAGTCATAGGACAGGGGGCAGGGAGACCCAGTGCTTC. It translates to CASHRTGGRETQCF.

The chain employs TRBV4-3 and TRBJ1-3; 8 bases are shared with TRBD1. CDR1 is LGHNA and CDR2 is YSLEER in the germline V gene. Trimming removed 3 bases from V and 7 bases from J; junction bases left unmatched: 5. The CDR3 loop spans 14 amino acids. The CDR3 nucleotides are TGCGCCAGCAGCCACATACAGGGGGAGAACACCATATATTTT. Amino acids: CASSHIQGENTIYF.

The genes are TRBV19 and TRBJ1-2, with TRBD1 matching 11 bases. The ends lost 5 bases at V and 5 bases at J; junction bases unmatched: 4. The germline CDR1 and CDR2 sequences are LNHDA and SQIVND (reference sequence). The CDR3 is 14 residues long. Here the CDR3 DNA reads TGTGCCAGTAGTGCCCGGGACAGGGGGTATGGCTACACCTTC. It specifies CASSARDRGYGYTF.

The rearrangement links TRBV7-3 to TRBJ2-1, with 7 nucleotides matching TRBD2. Trimming removed 3 bases from V and 4 bases from J; junction bases left unmatched: 6. The CDR3 has 15 amino acids. Germline V gives CDR1 SGHTA, CDR2 FQGTGA. CDR3 sequence: CASSFFSGGYNEQFF. The CDR3 DNA reads TGTGCCAGCAGCTTCTTTTCGGGAGGTTACAATGAGCAGTTCTTC.

This rearrangement joins TRBV12-3 or TRBV12-4 to TRBJ2-7; D possibly matches TRBD1 or TRBD2 (6 bases each). The V end lost 5 bases, the J end lost 7 bases, and 18 bases lay between the germline ends. This CDR3 has 14 residues. CDR3 coding DNA: TGTGCCAGCAGTCAACAGGGAGGTCCGCGGGAGCAGTACTTC. Translating it yields CASSQQGGPREQYF.

The chain is built from TRBV7-8 and TRBJ2-1, with 7 nucleotides matching TRBD1. Germline-derived CDR1 and CDR2 are SGHVS and FQNEAQ. This CDR3 spans 13 amino acids. With V trimmed by 7 bases and J by 10 bases, 10 bases remained unmatched. CDR3 sequence: CASNPATGDEQFF. In DNA form, the CDR3 reads TGTGCCAGCAACCCCGCCACAGGGGACGAGCAGTTCTTC.

This clonotype came up a few times. The chain employs TRBV29-1 and TRBJ2-7, with 9 nucleotides matching TRBD1. The CDR3 is 13 amino acids. Germline CDR1 and CDR2: SQVTM and ANQGSEA. Germline trimming cut 7 bases from V and 5 bases from J; bases unmatched to any gene: 9. The CDR3 DNA reads TGCAGCGCCTTGGGACAGGGTCTACACGAGCAGTACTTC. It specifies CSALGQGLHEQYF.

This clonotype was seen at least ten times. An end of the junction differs from the germline gene, which may be a read error. The chain has TRBV28 and TRBJ2-7; no clear D gene. The CDR3 runs to 14 residues. Germline assignment: CDR1 MDHEN and CDR2 SYDVKM. CDR3 DNA sequence: TGTGCCAGCAGTTTCGGCACTTTCTCCTACAAGCAGTACTTC. It is translated as CASSFGTFSYKQYF.

As for this clonotype: A much larger clone differs by one base, so this may be a read error. The rearrangement links TRBV6-5 to TRBJ2-5; D is possibly TRBD2 (5 bases). There are 13 residues in the CDR3. Germline CDR1 reads MNHEY; CDR2 reads SVGAGI. The CDR3, as DNA: TGTACCAGCAGTTACTCGGAGGAAGAGACCCAGTACTTC. Translating it yields CTSSYSEEETQYF.

This clonotype was seen only a few times. This may stem from a read error, because a much larger clone lies one nucleotide away. The rearrangement joins TRBV5-1 to TRBJ2-7; D remains unclear. This CDR3 comprises 14 residues. Germline CDR1 is SGHRS and CDR2 is YFSETQ. CDR3 bases: TGCGCCAGCAGCTTTGGTCCCTCGACCCCCGGGCAGTGCTTC. This encodes CASSFGPSTPGQCF.

The gene calls are TRBV27 and TRBJ2-5; the D is unclear. The CDR3 sequence is 14 residues long. V was shortened by 3 bases and J by 3 bases, with 11 bases between the two germline ends. Germline V CDR1 and CDR2: MNHEY, SMNVEV (reference sequence). The CDR3 here is CASSFSPTEETQYF. The CDR3 DNA reads as TGTGCCAGCAGTTTTAGTCCGACCGAAGAGACCCAGTACTTC.

There are a few counts of this clonotype. V is TRBV2 and J is TRBJ1-1, with 9 nucleotides matching TRBD1. The CDR3 is 14 amino acids. CDR1 SNHLY and CDR2 FYNNEI come from the germline V gene. V was clipped by 9 bases and J by 4 bases; unmatched bases: 9. The CDR3 DNA is TGTGCCAGAGACACACAGGGGGCACGCACTGAAGCTTTCTTT. Its translation: CARDTQGARTEAFF.

The chain couples TRBV7-3 to TRBJ2-7; D is perhaps TRBD1 (6 bases). Trimming removed 6 bases from V and 2 bases from J, with 17 bases in between. Germline V gene data show CDR1 as SGHTA and CDR2 as FQGTGA. The CDR3 is 15 amino acids. In DNA, the CDR3 is TGTGCCAGCAGGTCCACCCCAGGGGCTACCTACGAGCAGTACTTC. Encoded protein: CASRSTPGATYEQYF.

This clonotype was picked up a small number of times. The V and J genes are TRBV7-6 and TRBJ1-2; the match to TRBD1 covers 7 bases. Germline V CDR1 and CDR2: SGHVS, FNYEAQ. The CDR3 totals 15 residues. With 3 bases clipped from V and 4 bases from J, the junction kept 8 bases outside the gene matches. CDR3 residues: CASSFRDRPSYGYTF. The CDR3 nucleotides read TGTGCCAGCAGCTTCCGGGACAGACCATCCTATGGCTACACCTTC.

The chain has TRBV7-9 and TRBJ1-2; D is undetermined. In germline, CDR1 is SEHNR, CDR2 FQNEAQ (reference sequence). Between the trimmed V and J ends, which lost 1 base and 7 bases, there was a span of 13 bases. This CDR3 has 14 amino acids. The CDR3 sequence is CASSLVAASGGYTF. Written as DNA, the CDR3 is TGTGCCAGCAGCTTAGTGGCGGCCTCCGGTGGCTACACCTTC.

This chain joins TRBV6-2 or TRBV6-3 and TRBJ2-1, with 9 bases identical to TRBD1. The CDR3 has 17 residues. Germline V gives CDR1 MNHEY, CDR2 SVGEGT. J lost 1 base, V lost 5 bases, and 9 bases had no gene match. In DNA, the CDR3 is TGTGCCAGCAGTCTTGGACAGGGGCGGGAGTCCTACAATGAGCAGTTCTTC. Residues: CASSLGQGRESYNEQFF.

V usage is TRBV20-1 and J usage is TRBJ2-7, with 8 bases lining up with TRBD2. Germline trimming cut 6 bases from V and 1 base from J; bases unmatched to any gene: 8. The germline V gene has CDR1 DFQATT and CDR2 SNEGSKA (reference sequence). CDR3 size: 14 residues. The CDR3 reads CSARPKRGSYEQYF. The DNA of the CDR3 is TGCAGTGCCCGGCCTAAGCGGGGGTCCTACGAGCAGTACTTC.

With regard to this clonotype: Since no conserved phenylalanine or tryptophan closes the CDR3, a read error is the likely cause. The V gene is TRBV28, the J gene TRBJ1-1; D is unclear. With 3 bases removed from V and 11 bases from J, the gap between germline ends came to 19 bases. This CDR3 has 14 residues. Germline V CDR1 and CDR2: MDHEN, SYDVKM. This CDR3 is CASSFDTPAAGAFL. The CDR3 nucleotides are TGTGCCAGCAGTTTTGACACCCCGGCCGCCGGTGCTTTCCTT.

This clonotype has only a few counts. The chain is built from TRBV20-1 and TRBJ1-2; a weak D match, TRBD1 (5 bases). Germline CDR1 is DFQATT and CDR2 is SNEGSKA (reference sequence). There are 13 residues in the CDR3. CDR3 in DNA: TGCAGCGGTCGGGACTCTAAAAGCTATGGCTACACCTTC. As protein: CSGRDSKSYGYTF.

This clonotype was counted many times. This chain joins TRBV6-2 or TRBV6-3 and TRBJ1-5, with D maybe TRBD1 (5 bases). The CDR3 covers 15 residues. Germline lookup yields CDR1 MNHEY and CDR2 SVGEGT. Trimming pared 9 bases from V and 6 bases from J, leaving 21 bases between. Here the CDR3 reads CASTGFHRRGQPQHF. The CDR3 nucleotides are TGTGCCAGTACCGGTTTTCACAGGAGGGGTCAGCCCCAGCATTTT.

The chain joins TRBV11-1 to TRBJ1-2, with TRBD1 matching over 7 bases. V shed 5 bases, J shed 1 base, and the junction held 25 bases outside the gene matches. The CDR3 consists of 21 residues. Germline V gives CDR1 SGHAT, CDR2 FQDESV (reference sequence). CDR3 residues: CASSPPIRGTAGRSNNYGYTF. The CDR3, as DNA: TGTGCCAGCAGCCCACCTATACGGGGGACAGCCGGCCGTTCGAATAACTATGGCTACACCTTC.

This clonotype was picked up many times. The V and J genes are TRBV18 and TRBJ2-7; 7 bases agree with TRBD1. The CDR3 is made up of 15 amino acids. The V gene's germline CDR1 is KGHSH and CDR2 LQKENI. The V gene end was trimmed by 3 bases and the J gene end by 5 bases; junction bases not matched to a gene: 10. CDR3 amino acids: CASSPTGTVENEQYF. The CDR3 DNA reads TGTGCCAGCTCACCGACCGGGACAGTCGAAAACGAGCAGTACTTC.

Ten or more counts support this clonotype. The chain employs TRBV30 and TRBJ2-4, with TRBD1 matching over 9 bases. The ends lost 2 bases at V and 6 bases at J; junction bases unmatched: 2. CDR1 and CDR2 (germline): GTSNPN, SVGIG (reference sequence). This CDR3 comprises 13 residues. The DNA for the CDR3 is TGTGCCTGGAGTCAGGGACAGGGAAACATTCAGTACTTC. It translates to CAWSQGQGNIQYF.

This clonotype occurred many times. V usage is TRBV28 and J usage is TRBJ2-7, with 9 nucleotides matching TRBD1. CDR1 and CDR2 (germline): MDHEN, SYDVKM. The CDR3 sequence is 14 residues long. V shed 6 bases, J shed 6 bases, and the junction held 9 bases outside the gene matches. DNA for the CDR3: TGTGCCAGCAGGTCCCCGGGACAGGGCTCCGAGCAGTACTTC. Amino acid sequence: CASRSPGQGSEQYF.

Only a few counts were recorded for this clonotype. This chain joins TRBV6-5 and TRBJ1-5; D gene uncertain. The ends were cut back, 4 bases at V and 10 bases at J, with 14 bases in the middle. This CDR3 spans 13 amino acids. Germline-derived CDR1 and CDR2 are MNHEY and SVGAGI. The CDR3 reads CASSSQLASPQHF. Written as DNA, the CDR3 is TGTGCCAGCAGTTCCCAATTGGCAAGCCCCCAGCATTTT.

Many counts were recorded for this clonotype. The rearrangement links TRBV24-1 to TRBJ1-5, with 12 nucleotides matching TRBD1. CDR3 length: 19 residues. Germline assignment: CDR1 KGHDR and CDR2 SFDVKD. The J segment lost 5 bases and the V segment lost 4 bases, leaving 14 bases of the junction unmatched. The CDR3 loop reads CATSESPGTGGFGDQPQHF. The CDR3 DNA follows: TGTGCCACCAGTGAGTCTCCCGGGACAGGGGGCTTTGGAGATCAGCCCCAGCATTTT.

This clonotype was counted ten times or more. The rearrangement joins TRBV6-1 to TRBJ1-2, with 9 bases lining up with TRBD1. V lost 7 bases to trimming and J lost 1 base; unmatched junction nucleotides: 7. From germline, CDR1 is MNHNS and CDR2 SASEGT. The CDR3 contains 15 residues. The CDR3 nucleotides are TGTGCCAGCAAAGATACAGGGGGCCGTAACTATGGCTACACCTTC. Protein product: CASKDTGGRNYGYTF.